This entry features one T cell receptor (beta chain) sequence. This entry is derived from a study of blood T cell repertoires in COVID-19. Study at large: Italy, Spain and the United States were the sources of the convalescent and acute COVID-19 samples.

This CDR3 has 14 residues. Germline-derived CDR1 and CDR2 are MGHRA and YSYEKL. V lost 5 bases, J lost 7 bases, and 10 bases stayed unmatched. Using immunoSEQ multiplex PCR, the repertoire was profiled, and TCRdb retains in-frame clones only, with some absent. The sample has about 67,000 clones; roughly nine tenths are singletons. The sequenced sample was peripheral blood. The chain recombines TRBV4-1 with TRBJ1-2; 7 nucleotides agree with TRBD1. The receptor comes from a man aged 50-59 years with active COVID-19. In nucleotides, the CDR3 is TGCGCCAGCAGCGAACCTGACAGGGTTCGTGGCTACACCTTC. Its translation: CASSEPDRVRGYTF.